This T cell receptor beta chain was captured in a study of blood T cell repertoires in COVID-19. On the study more broadly: Acute-phase and convalescent COVID-19 samples originated in the United States, Italy and Spain.

TCRdb's table, derived via immunoSEQ multiplex PCR, lists solely in-frame clones and lacks some. The sample shows 200,000 to 250,000 clones, 75% to 85% of them seen only once. J was trimmed by 0 bases and V by 4 bases; bases with no gene match: 3. Per the germline V gene, CDR1 is SGHRS and CDR2 is YFSETQ. The CDR3 covers 15 residues. The sequence derives from a man aged 50-59 years with active or convalescent COVID-19. Sequencing was performed on peripheral blood. The chain carries TRBV5-1 and TRBJ1-1, with TRBD1 identical over 10 bases. The CDR3 DNA sequence: TGCGCCAGCAGCATGGGACAGGGGTTGAACACTGAAGCTTTCTTT. This codes for CASSMGQGLNTEAFF.